This is a list of T cell receptor beta chains from one sample in a study of control samples from healthy donors and cancer patients. Libraries were prepared by immunoSEQ multiplex PCR; TCRdb keeps only in-frame clonotypes and omits some of them. The sample contains more than 70,000 clones, approximately 90% of which appear only once. Material: blood. The source of these receptors is a woman aged 25 to 39 in good health. Each CDR3 is given with its conserved first and last residue. Each record gives: J gene, D gene, clone size, V gene, CDR3 DNA, CDR3 protein. The D gene is left open where the match is weak. A clone size is listed for some rows: how often the clone was seen (once, few, many), or a class if it is expanded.

TRBJ1-1 NA NA TRBV3-1/TRBV3-2 TGTGCCAGCAGCCAAGAAAACCGGAATGAAGCTTTCTTT CASSQENRNEAFF
TRBJ1-6 NA NA TRBV7-5 TGTGTCAGAACTATTATTGACCGGGACAGGGGGCCGTCGGATTCACCCCTCCACTTT CVRTIIDRDRGPSDSPLHF
TRBJ1-4 NA NA TRBV27 TGTGCCAGCAGTTTAGGTTACGGGACTAATGAAAAACTGTTTTTT CASSLGYGTNEKLFF
TRBJ1-4 NA NA TRBV5-1 TGCGCCAGCAGCTCCGGGTTCGGGAAACGGGAAAAACTGTTTTTT CASSSGFGKREKLFF
TRBJ1-3 NA NA TRBV20-1 TGCAGTGCTCCACAGGGCAACACCATATATTTT CSAPQGNTIYF
TRBJ2-7 NA NA TRBV11-3 TGTGCCAGCAGCTTCTCGAGGGGCGAGCAGTACTTC CASSFSRGEQYF
TRBJ1-5 TRBD1 NA TRBV6-5 TGTGCCAGTTTATACAGGGGAAGCAATCAGCCCCAGCATTTT CASLYRGSNQPQHF
TRBJ2-1 NA NA TRBV3-1/TRBV3-2 TGTGCCAGCAGCCACAAGAAGACGGGGAACAATGAGCAGTTCTTC CASSHKKTGNNEQFF
TRBJ2-7 TRBD1 NA TRBV15 TGTGCCACCAGCAGTCCCGGGACAGGGAGGGTCGGTGGGTCCGAGCAGTACTTC CATSSPGTGRVGGSEQYF
TRBJ2-2 TRBD2 NA TRBV5-1 TGCGCCAGCAGCTTGTCCAGCGGGGGGGCAAGCGGGGAGCTGTTTTTT CASSLSSGGASGELFF
TRBJ1-6 TRBD1 NA TRBV11-3 TGTGCCAGCAGCTTACCGGGACAGGGAGGATTAGGATCGAATTCACCCCTCCACTTT CASSLPGQGGLGSNSPLHF
TRBJ1-2 NA once TRBV28 TGTGCCAGCAGTTTGTGGGGAACCGGGGGCTACACCTTC CASSLWGTGGYTF
TRBJ2-3 TRBD2 NA TRBV18 TGTGCCAGCTCACCCAGCGGGGGCACCCATACGCAGTATTTT CASSPSGGTHTQYF
TRBJ1-2 TRBD1 NA TRBV5-6 TGTGCCAGCAGCTTGGAGACAGGGGGTTGGGGCATCGCGGGCTACACCTTC CASSLETGGWGIAGYTF
TRBJ1-1 NA NA TRBV5-6 TGTGCCAGCAGCCCGTATCATGACAGGCGGAACACTGAAGCTTTCTTT CASSPYHDRRNTEAFF
TRBJ1-2 NA NA TRBV6-5 TGTGCCAGCACCAAGACAGCGGCTTTAGGGTATGACTACACCTTC CASTKTAALGYDYTF
TRBJ2-3 TRBD1 NA TRBV14 TGTGCCAGCAGCCTGGGACAGGGTTTCCTCACAGATACGCAGTATTTT CASSLGQGFLTDTQYF
TRBJ1-4 TRBD1 NA TRBV6-1 TGTGCCAGCAGAGAATCTCCGGGACAGTCTAATGAAAAACTGTTTTTT CASRESPGQSNEKLFF
TRBJ1-2 NA NA TRBV19 TGTGCCAGTAAGGACGGCATCTATGGCTACACCTTC CASKDGIYGYTF
TRBJ1-5 NA once TRBV28 TGTGCCAGCAATGTTGAGGTGGGCACCTTATGGGATCAGCCCCAGCATTTT CASNVEVGTLWDQPQHF
TRBJ2-7 NA once TRBV30 TGTGCCTGGGGTCCCGGACTTAAACGCGAGCAGTACTTC CAWGPGLKREQYF
TRBJ1-2 TRBD1 NA TRBV7-6 TGTGCCAGCAGCTCAGGACCCGGGACAGGACTATCCCTAGGCTATGGCTACACCTTC CASSSGPGTGLSLGYGYTF
TRBJ1-1 NA NA TRBV5-5 TGTGCCAGCCACCTAGGGGCGAACACTGAAGCTTTCTTT CASHLGANTEAFF
TRBJ2-1 NA NA TRBV30 TGTGCCTGGGGTAGGGTCGGCAATGAGCAGTTCTTC CAWGRVGNEQFF
TRBJ1-2 NA NA TRBV7-6 TGTGCCAGCAGCTTAGAATCCAGTAACTATGGCTACACCTTC CASSLESSNYGYTF
TRBJ1-2 NA NA TRBV30 TGTGCCTGGAGCAACAGCCCCTATGGCTACACCTTC CAWSNSPYGYTF
TRBJ2-5 NA many TRBV5-6 TGTGCCAGCAGCCGGTCCGTAGAGACCCAGTACTTC CASSRSVETQYF
TRBJ2-5 NA NA TRBV27 TGTGCCAGCAGTTTATGGGGGGGGCTAGAGACCCAGTACTTC CASSLWGGLETQYF
TRBJ1-6 TRBD1 NA TRBV5-1 TGCGCCAGCAGCGTAGGACAGGGGAGCTCCTATAATTCACCCCTCCACTTT CASSVGQGSSYNSPLHF